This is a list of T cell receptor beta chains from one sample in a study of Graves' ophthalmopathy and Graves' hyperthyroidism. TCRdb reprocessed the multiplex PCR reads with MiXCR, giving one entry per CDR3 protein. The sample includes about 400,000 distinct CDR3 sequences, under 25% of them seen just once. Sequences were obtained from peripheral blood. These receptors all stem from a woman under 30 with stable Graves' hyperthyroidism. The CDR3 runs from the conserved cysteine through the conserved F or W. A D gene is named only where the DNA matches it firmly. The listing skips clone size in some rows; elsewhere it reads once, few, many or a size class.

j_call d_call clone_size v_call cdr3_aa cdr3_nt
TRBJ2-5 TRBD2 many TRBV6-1 CASSPRAGGGGTQYF TGTGCCAGCAGCCCCCGGGCGGGAGGGGGAGGGACCCAGTACTTC
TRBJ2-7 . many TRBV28 CASSPRGGALYEQYF TGTGCCAGCAGCCCGAGGGGGGGTGCCCTTTACGAGCAGTACTTC
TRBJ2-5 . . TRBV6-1 CASSPNLETQYF TGTGCCAGCAGCCCCAACTTGGAGACCCAGTACTTC
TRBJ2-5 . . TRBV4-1 CASKDLRETQYF TGCGCCAGCAAAGATCTGAGGGAGACCCAGTACTTC
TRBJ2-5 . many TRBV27 CASRDGWETQYF TGTGCCAGCAGGGACGGTTGGGAGACCCAGTACTTC
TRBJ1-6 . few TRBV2 CASSELVGGLSYNSPLHF TGTGCCAGCAGTGAATTGGTTGGGGGGCTGTCCTATAATTCACCCCTCCACTTT
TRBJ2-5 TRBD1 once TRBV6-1 CASRPGTGPYQETQYF TGTGCCAGCAGACCCGGGACAGGACCTTACCAAGAGACCCAGTACTTC
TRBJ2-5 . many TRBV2 CASSAYRENETQYF TGTGCCAGCAGTGCGTACAGGGAAAATGAGACCCAGTACTTC
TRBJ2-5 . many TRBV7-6 CASSVYRQETQYF TGTGCCAGCAGCGTATACAGACAAGAGACCCAGTACTTC
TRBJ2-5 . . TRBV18 CASSPPGWYQETQYF TGTGCCAGCTCACCCCCGGGGTGGTACCAAGAGACCCAGTACTTC
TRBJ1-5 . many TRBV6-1 CASSTVPYQPQHF TGTGCCAGCAGTACGGTACCCTATCAGCCCCAGCATTTT
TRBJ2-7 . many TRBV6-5 CASSPTDRATGQYF TGTGCCAGCAGCCCCACTGACAGAGCTACGGGGCAGTACTTC
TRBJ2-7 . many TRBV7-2 CASSLAPLGGPGEQYF TGTGCCAGCAGCTTAGCGCCGTTGGGGGGGCCGGGAGAGCAGTACTTC
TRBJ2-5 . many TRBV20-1 CSPTERRKGETQYF TGCAGTCCGACGGAACGGCGCAAGGGAGAGACCCAGTACTTC
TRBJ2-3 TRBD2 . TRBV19 CASRLSGTSGSADTQYF TGTGCCAGTAGATTGAGCGGGACTAGCGGGAGTGCAGATACGCAGTATTTT
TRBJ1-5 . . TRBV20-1 CTAIVRSNQPQHF TGCACTGCTATTGTGCGGAGCAATCAGCCCCAGCATTTT
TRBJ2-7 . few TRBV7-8 CAWSTGAPYEQYF TGTGCCTGGAGCACAGGCGCCCCCTACGAGCAGTACTTC
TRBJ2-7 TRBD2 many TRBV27 CASRRSGSSYEQYF TGTGCCAGCAGACGTAGCGGGAGCTCCTACGAGCAGTACTTC
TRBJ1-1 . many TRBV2 CASTRELSTEAFF TGTGCCAGCACTCGGGAATTGAGTACTGAAGCTTTCTTT
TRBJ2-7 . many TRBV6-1 CASSGDSGYEQYF TGTGCCAGCAGTGGAGATTCGGGATACGAGCAGTACTTC
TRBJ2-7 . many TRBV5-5 CASSLDGGLSYEQYF TGTGCCAGCAGCTTGGACGGAGGCCTATCCTACGAGCAGTACTTC
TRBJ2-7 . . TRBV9 CASSVEEGGYEQYF TGTGCCAGCAGCGTAGAGGAGGGGGGGTACGAGCAGTACTTC
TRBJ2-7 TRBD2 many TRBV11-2 CASSPLRLASYEQYF TGTGCCAGCAGCCCCCTTCGACTAGCCTCCTACGAGCAGTACTTC
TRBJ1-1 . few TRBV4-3 CASSPPLGGYTEAFF TGCGCCAGCAGCCCTCCTTTGGGGGGCTACACTGAAGCTTTCTTT
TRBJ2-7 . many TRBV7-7 CASSPRSLYAYEQYF TGTGCTAGCAGCCCAAGGTCCCTATACGCCTACGAGCAGTACTTC
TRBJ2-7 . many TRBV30 CAWSRNVYEQYF TGTGCCTGGAGTCGGAATGTCTACGAGCAGTACTTC
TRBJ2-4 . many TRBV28 CASSSSATFRANIQYF TGTGCCAGCAGTTCCTCAGCGACTTTTCGGGCAAACATTCAGTACTTC
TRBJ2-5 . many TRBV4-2 CASSHGGLRETQYF TGTGCCAGCAGCCACGGGGGACTTAGGGAGACCCAGTACTTC
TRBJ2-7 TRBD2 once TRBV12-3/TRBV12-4 CASSPGTSPFLYEQYF TGTGCCAGCAGCCCAGGGACTAGCCCTTTTCTCTACGAGCAGTACTTC
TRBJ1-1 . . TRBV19 CASSIAGANTEAFF TGTGCCAGTAGTATAGCAGGGGCTAACACTGAAGCTTTCTTT
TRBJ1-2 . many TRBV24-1 CATSDFSGAVAGYTF TGTGCCACCAGTGATTTCTCCGGGGCAGTGGCGGGCTACACCTTC
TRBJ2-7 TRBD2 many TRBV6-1 CASRDTSGPSSYEQYF TGTGCCAGCAGGGATACTAGCGGCCCCAGCTCCTACGAGCAGTACTTC
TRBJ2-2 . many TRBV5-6 CASSSVRSDWTGELFF TGTGCCAGCAGCTCGGTTAGATCGGACTGGACCGGGGAGCTGTTTTTT
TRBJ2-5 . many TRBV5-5 CASSGDTYQETQYF TGTGCCAGCAGCGGAGACACCTACCAAGAGACCCAGTACTTC
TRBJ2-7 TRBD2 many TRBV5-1 CASTYGGGNEQYF TGCGCCAGCACGTACGGCGGGGGAAACGAGCAGTACTTC
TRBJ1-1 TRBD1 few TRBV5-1 CASGGTGNTEAFF TGCGCCAGCGGCGGGACAGGGAACACTGAAGCTTTCTTT